This T cell receptor beta chain is drawn from a study of T cells in Graves' hyperthyroidism and ophthalmopathy. Lactation, pregnancy, other autoimmune disease or uncontrolled infection led to exclusion of patients. CDR3 size: 15 residues. V dropped 0 bases and J dropped 7; count of bases not matched to a gene: 6. Germline V gives CDR1 MNHEY, CDR2 SMNVEV (reference sequence). Researchers took RNA transcripts and amplified the TCR beta CDR3 regions from them. A set of HTBI primers served as the primers for a first-round RT-PCR of the TCR CDR3. TCRdb itself ran the multiplex PCR reads through MiXCR, one entry per CDR3 protein. This table holds around 300,000 distinct CDR3 sequences, around 20% found once.

The V and J genes are TRBV27 and TRBJ1-2; 9 nucleotides agree with TRBD1. Material for sequencing was blood. The receptor's source is a man in his thirties or forties with Graves' ophthalmopathy. The CDR3 DNA is TGTGCCAGCAGTTTATCGGGGGGACAGGGCGGTGGCTACACCTTC. Its translation is CASSLSGGQGGGYTF.